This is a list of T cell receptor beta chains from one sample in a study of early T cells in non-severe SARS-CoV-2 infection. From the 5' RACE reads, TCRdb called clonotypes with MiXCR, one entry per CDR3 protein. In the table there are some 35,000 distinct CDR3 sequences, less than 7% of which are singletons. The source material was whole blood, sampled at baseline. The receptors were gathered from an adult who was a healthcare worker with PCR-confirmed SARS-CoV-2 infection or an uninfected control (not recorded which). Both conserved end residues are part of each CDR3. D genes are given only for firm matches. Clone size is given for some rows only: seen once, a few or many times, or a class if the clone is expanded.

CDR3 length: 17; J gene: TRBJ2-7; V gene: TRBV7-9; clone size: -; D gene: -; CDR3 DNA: TGTGCCAGCAGTTCTAAGGGTCCGGGACTTTCGACCTACGAGCAGTACTTC; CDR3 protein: CASSSKGPGLSTYEQYF
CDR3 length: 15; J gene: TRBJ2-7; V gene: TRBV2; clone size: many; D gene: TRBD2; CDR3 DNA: TGTGCCAGCAGGACCACTAGCGGGAGGGCATCCGAGCAGTACTTC; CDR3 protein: CASRTTSGRASEQYF
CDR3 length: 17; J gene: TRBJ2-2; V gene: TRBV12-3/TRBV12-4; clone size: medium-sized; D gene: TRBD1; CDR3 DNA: TGTGCCAGCAGTTTAGGGGCAGGGGGCGCGAACACCGGGGAGCTGTTTTTT; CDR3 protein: CASSLGAGGANTGELFF
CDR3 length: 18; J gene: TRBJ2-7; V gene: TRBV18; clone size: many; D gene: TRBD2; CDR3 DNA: TGTGCCAGCTCACCCGGGACTAGCGGGAGAGGGGTGGCCTACGAGCAGTACTTC; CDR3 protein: CASSPGTSGRGVAYEQYF
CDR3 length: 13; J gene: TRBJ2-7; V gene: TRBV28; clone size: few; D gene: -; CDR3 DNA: TGTGCCAGCAGTTTTAGGGGGGCCTACGAGCAGTACTTC; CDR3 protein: CASSFRGAYEQYF
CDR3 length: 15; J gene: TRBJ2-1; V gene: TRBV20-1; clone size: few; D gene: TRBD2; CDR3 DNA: TGCAGTGCTAAGCCACTAGCGGGAGCTTACAATGAGCAGTTCTTC; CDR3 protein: CSAKPLAGAYNEQFF
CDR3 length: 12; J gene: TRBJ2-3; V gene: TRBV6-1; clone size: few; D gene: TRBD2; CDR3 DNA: TGTGCCAGCAGGGGTGGACTAGCTACGCAGTATTTT; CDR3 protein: CASRGGLATQYF
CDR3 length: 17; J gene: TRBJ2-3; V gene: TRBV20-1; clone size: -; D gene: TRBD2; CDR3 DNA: TGCAGCCCTATGGGGAGTTCGACTAGCGGGAGAGCAGATACGCAGTATTTT; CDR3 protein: CSPMGSSTSGRADTQYF
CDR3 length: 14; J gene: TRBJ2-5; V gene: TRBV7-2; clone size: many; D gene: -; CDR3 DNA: TGTGCCAGCAGCTTTCCGACAGGCCAAGAGACCCAGTACTTC; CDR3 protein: CASSFPTGQETQYF
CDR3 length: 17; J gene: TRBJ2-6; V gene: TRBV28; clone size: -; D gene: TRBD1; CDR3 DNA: TGTGCCAGCAGTTTATCATACAGGGGTAGCGGGGCCAACGTCCTGACTTTC; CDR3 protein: CASSLSYRGSGANVLTF
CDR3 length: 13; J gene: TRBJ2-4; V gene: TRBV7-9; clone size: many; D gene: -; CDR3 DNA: TGTGCCAGCAGCTTAGAGGAGGGAAACATTCAGTACTTC; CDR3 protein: CASSLEEGNIQYF
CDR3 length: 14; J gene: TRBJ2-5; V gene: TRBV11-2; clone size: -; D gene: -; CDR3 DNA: TGTGCCAGCAGCTTAGTCGCAGGGCGAGAGACCCAGTACTTC; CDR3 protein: CASSLVAGRETQYF
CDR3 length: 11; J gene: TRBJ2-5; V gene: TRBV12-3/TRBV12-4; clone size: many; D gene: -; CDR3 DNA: TGTGCCAGCAGTTTATCAGAGACCCAGTACTTC; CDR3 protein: CASSLSETQYF
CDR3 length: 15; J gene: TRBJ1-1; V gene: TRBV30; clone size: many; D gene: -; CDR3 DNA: TGTGCCTGGACTCCCCCCAGGGTTTGGAACACTGAAGCTTTCTTT; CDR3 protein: CAWTPPRVWNTEAFF
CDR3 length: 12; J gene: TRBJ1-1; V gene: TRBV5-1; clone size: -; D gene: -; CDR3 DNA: TGCGCCAGCAGCAACGGGCGGACTGAAGCTTTCTTT; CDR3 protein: CASSNGRTEAFF
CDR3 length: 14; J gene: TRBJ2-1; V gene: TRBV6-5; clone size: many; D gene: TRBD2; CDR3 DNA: TGTGCCAGCAAACGTAGCGGGACCTACAATGAGCAGTTCTTC; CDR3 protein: CASKRSGTYNEQFF
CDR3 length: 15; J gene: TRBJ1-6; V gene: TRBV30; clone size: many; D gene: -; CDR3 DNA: TGTGCCTGGAGTGCCTTCACAGGGAGGAATTCACCCCTCCACTTT; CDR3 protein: CAWSAFTGRNSPLHF
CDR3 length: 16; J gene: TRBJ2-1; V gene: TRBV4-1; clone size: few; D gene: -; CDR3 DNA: TGCGCCAGCAGCCAAGATCCCGGACTTTCCTACAATGAGCAGTTCTTC; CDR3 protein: CASSQDPGLSYNEQFF
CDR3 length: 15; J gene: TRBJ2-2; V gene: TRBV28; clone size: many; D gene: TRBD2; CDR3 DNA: TGTGCCAGCAGCCGAATAGCGGGAGAGACCGGGGAGCTGTTTTTT; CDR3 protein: CASSRIAGETGELFF
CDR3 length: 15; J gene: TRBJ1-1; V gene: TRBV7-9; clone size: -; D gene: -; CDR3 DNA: TGTGCCAGCAGCTTAAAGGGAATGGTGAACACTGAAGCTTTCTTT; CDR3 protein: CASSLKGMVNTEAFF
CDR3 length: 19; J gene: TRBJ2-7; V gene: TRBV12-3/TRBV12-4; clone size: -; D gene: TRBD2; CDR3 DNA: TGTGCCAGCAGTTTCGGCCCGACTAGCGGGAGGGTTCTTACTTACGAGCAGTACTTC; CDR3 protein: CASSFGPTSGRVLTYEQYF
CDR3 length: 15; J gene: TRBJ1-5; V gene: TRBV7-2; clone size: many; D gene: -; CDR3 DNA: TGTGCCAGCAGCTTAGAGGTTGGGGGCAATCAGCCCCAGCATTTT; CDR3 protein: CASSLEVGGNQPQHF
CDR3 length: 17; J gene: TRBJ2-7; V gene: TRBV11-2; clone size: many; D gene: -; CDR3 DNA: TGTGCCAGCAGCTTAACCGGGGCAACAGCCGTCACCTACGAGCAGTACTTC; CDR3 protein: CASSLTGATAVTYEQYF
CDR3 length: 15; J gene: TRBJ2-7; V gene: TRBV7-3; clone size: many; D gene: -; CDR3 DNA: TGTGCCAGCAGCTCCGACCCCCAAGACACCTACGAGCAGTACTTC; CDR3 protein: CASSSDPQDTYEQYF
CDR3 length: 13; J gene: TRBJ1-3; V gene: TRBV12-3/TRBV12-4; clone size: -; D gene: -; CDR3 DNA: TGTGCCAGCAGTTTAACAGCGGGAAACACCATATATTTT; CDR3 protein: CASSLTAGNTIYF
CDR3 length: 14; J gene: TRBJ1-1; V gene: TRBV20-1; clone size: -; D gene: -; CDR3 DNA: TGCAGTGCGATCGACCAGGGGAGATACACTGAAGCTTTCTTT; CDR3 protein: CSAIDQGRYTEAFF
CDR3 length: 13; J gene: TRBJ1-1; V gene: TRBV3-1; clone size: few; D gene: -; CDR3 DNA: TGTGCCAGCAGCCTAAGGGAGGGGACTGAAGCTTTCTTT; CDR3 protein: CASSLREGTEAFF
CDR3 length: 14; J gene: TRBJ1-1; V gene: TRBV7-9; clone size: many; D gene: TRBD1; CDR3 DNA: TGTGCCAGCAGCGTACAGGGGCCCAGTACTGAAGCTTTCTTT; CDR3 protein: CASSVQGPSTEAFF
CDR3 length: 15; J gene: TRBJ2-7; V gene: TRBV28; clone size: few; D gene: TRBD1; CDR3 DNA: TGTGCCAGCAGTTCACTCAGGGACAGGACCTACGAGCAGTACTTC; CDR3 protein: CASSSLRDRTYEQYF
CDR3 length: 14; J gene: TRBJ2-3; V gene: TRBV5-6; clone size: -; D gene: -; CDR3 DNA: TGTGCCAGCAAAGCACAGGGAGCAACAGATACGCAGTATTTT; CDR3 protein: CASKAQGATDTQYF
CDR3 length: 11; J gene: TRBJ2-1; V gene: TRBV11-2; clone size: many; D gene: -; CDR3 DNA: TGTGCCAGCAGCTTATCCGGGGTGCAGTTCTTC; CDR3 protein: CASSLSGVQFF
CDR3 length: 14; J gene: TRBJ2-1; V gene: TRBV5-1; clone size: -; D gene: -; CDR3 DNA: TGCGCCAGCAGCTTGTACGGGGACTACAATGAGCAGTTCTTC; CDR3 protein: CASSLYGDYNEQFF
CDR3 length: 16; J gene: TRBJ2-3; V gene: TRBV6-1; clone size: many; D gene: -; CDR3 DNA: TGTGCCAGCAGTGAGGGAAGGGCCAGGGTCTACGATACGCAGTATTTT; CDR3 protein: CASSEGRARVYDTQYF
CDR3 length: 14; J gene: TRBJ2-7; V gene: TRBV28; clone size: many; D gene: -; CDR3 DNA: TGTGCCAGCACCCGGGGAAGGGGGGACTACGAGCAGTACTTC; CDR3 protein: CASTRGRGDYEQYF
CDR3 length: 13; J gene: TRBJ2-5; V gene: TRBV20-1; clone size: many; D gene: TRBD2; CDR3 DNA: TGCAGTGCTAGGCGGGAGCTGAAGGAGACCCAGTACTTC; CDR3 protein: CSARRELKETQYF
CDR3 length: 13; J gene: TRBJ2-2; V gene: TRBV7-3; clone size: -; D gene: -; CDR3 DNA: TGTGCCAGCAGCTTGCCCAACACCGGGGAGCTGTTTTTT; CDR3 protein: CASSLPNTGELFF
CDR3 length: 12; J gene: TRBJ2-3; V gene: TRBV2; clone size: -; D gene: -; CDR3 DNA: TGTGCCAGCAGGAAGAGCACAGATACGCAGTATTTT; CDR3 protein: CASRKSTDTQYF
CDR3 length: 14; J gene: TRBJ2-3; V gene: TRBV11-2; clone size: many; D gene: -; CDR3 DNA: TGTGCCAGCAGCTTAGATCGGGGTACAGATACGCAGTATTTT; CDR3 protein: CASSLDRGTDTQYF
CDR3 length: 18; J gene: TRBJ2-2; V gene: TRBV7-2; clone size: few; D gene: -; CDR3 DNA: TGTGCCAGCAGCTTAGGATTGGGGGCCATTGTAGGCACCGGGGAGCTGTTTTTT; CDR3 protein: CASSLGLGAIVGTGELFF
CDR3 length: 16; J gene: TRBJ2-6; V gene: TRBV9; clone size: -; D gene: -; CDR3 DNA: TGTGCCAGCAGCGGACGCACAGGGCCCGGGGCCAACGTCCTGACTTTC; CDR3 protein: CASSGRTGPGANVLTF
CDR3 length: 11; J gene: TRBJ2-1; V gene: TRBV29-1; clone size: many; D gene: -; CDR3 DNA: TGCAGCGTAAGACTTGACAATGAGCAGTTCTTC; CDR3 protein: CSVRLDNEQFF
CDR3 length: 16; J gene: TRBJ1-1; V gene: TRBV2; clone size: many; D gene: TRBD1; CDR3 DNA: TGTGCCAGCAGTGAAGAAGGGGGCCGTCGGAACACTGAAGCTTTCTTT; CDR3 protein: CASSEEGGRRNTEAFF
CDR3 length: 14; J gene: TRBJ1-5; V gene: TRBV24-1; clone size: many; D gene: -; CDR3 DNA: TGTGCCACCAGTGAACCAGGGTCAAGTCAGCCCCAGCATTTT; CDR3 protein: CATSEPGSSQPQHF
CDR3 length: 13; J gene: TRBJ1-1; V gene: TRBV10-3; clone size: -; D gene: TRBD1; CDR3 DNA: TGTGCCATCTCGACAGGGTCGGGTACTGAAGCTCTCTTT; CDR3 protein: CAISTGSGTEALF
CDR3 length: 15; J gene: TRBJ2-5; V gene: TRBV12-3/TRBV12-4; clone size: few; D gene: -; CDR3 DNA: TGTGCCAGCAGTTCTGGACAGCCAAACTCAGAGACCCAGTACTTC; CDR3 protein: CASSSGQPNSETQYF